These T cell receptor beta chains were read from a single sample in a study of CD8 T cells in ankylosing spondylitis. Using its own MiXCR run on the 5' RACE reads, TCRdb lists one record per CDR3 protein. The sample lists around 450,000 distinct CDR3 sequences; roughly 26% were seen once. Input material: blood, either unsorted or a sorted T cell fraction (not recorded which). These receptors all stem from a male donor with ankylosing spondylitis. The CDR3 runs from the conserved cysteine through the conserved F or W. Fields, in order: D gene, J gene, V gene, clone size, CDR3 protein, CDR3 DNA. D genes are given only for firm matches. Where a row states a size, it is once, few, many or the class of an expanded clone; other rows omit it.

TRBD1,TRBJ1-3,TRBV4-1,.,CASSHHTGGPSGNTIYF,TGCGCCAGCAGCCACCATACAGGGGGTCCCTCTGGAAACACCATATATTTT
.,TRBJ2-1,TRBV18,.,CASSALDSNEQFF,TGTGCCAGCTCAGCATTAGATAGCAATGAGCAGTTCTTC
.,TRBJ1-6,TRBV5-6,.,CASSLERKGDNSPLHF,TGTGCCAGCAGCTTGGAGAGAAAGGGGGATAATTCACCCCTCCACTTT
.,TRBJ1-1,TRBV21-1,.,CASTPQGVENTEAFF,TGTGCCAGCACTCCTCAGGGCGTGGAGAACACTGAAGCTTTCTTT
.,TRBJ1-4,TRBV7-9,few,CASSFRGKNEKLFF,TGTGCCAGCAGCTTCAGGGGAAAGAATGAAAAACTGTTTTTT
.,TRBJ2-1,TRBV20-1,few,CSARAGSSAFNEQFF,TGCAGTGCTAGGGCCGGGTCCTCAGCTTTCAATGAGCAGTTCTTC
.,TRBJ2-5,TRBV12-3/TRBV12-4,.,CASSPPSKWETQYF,TGTGCCAGCAGTCCCCCCAGCAAATGGGAGACCCAGTACTTC
TRBD2,TRBJ2-1,TRBV24-1,.,CATSDRGGRDYNEQFF,TGTGCCACCAGTGACCGCGGGGGGCGGGACTACAATGAGCAGTTCTTC
.,TRBJ1-3,TRBV6-5,few,CASSYTGPSGNTIYF,TGTGCCAGCAGTTATACAGGGCCATCTGGAAACACCATATATTTT
TRBD1,TRBJ2-5,TRBV6-5,.,CASSYQGQGTQETQYF,TGTGCCAGCAGTTACCAAGGACAGGGGACCCAAGAGACCCAGTACTTC
TRBD1,TRBJ2-1,TRBV11-2,few,CASSFPGTGGNEQFF,TGTGCCAGCAGCTTTCCTGGGACAGGGGGCAATGAGCAGTTCTTC
TRBD2,TRBJ2-7,TRBV7-2,.,CASSPPLAGLPYEQYF,TGTGCCAGCAGCCCGCCGTTAGCGGGCCTCCCCTACGAGCAGTACTTC
.,TRBJ1-1,TRBV20-1,.,CSARDWRQSNTEAFF,TGCAGTGCTAGAGATTGGAGACAGTCGAACACTGAAGCTTTCTTT
TRBD1,TRBJ1-6,TRBV3-1,.,CASSQGPGQGDSPLHF,TGTGCCAGCAGCCAAGGCCCGGGACAGGGGGATTCACCCCTCCACTTT
TRBD2,TRBJ2-1,TRBV7-6,.,CASSLERTSGYNEQFF,TGTGCCAGCAGCTTAGAAAGGACTAGCGGGTACAATGAGCAGTTCTTC
.,TRBJ2-2,TRBV5-1,.,CASSFTGKAGELFF,TGCGCCAGCAGCTTTACAGGAAAGGCCGGGGAGCTGTTTTTT
TRBD2,TRBJ2-2,TRBV11-1,few,CASSPTPISGANTGELFF,TGTGCCAGCAGCCCGACCCCTATTAGCGGGGCGAACACCGGGGAGCTGTTTTTT
.,TRBJ1-2,TRBV29-1,.,CSVVDGNSYGYTF,TGCAGCGTTGTAGACGGAAATAGCTATGGCTACACCTTC
TRBD2,TRBJ2-1,TRBV5-1,few,CASSLEDSGRAGNEQFF,TGCGCCAGCAGCTTGGAGGATAGCGGGAGGGCGGGGAATGAGCAGTTCTTC
TRBD2,TRBJ2-1,TRBV7-6,.,CASTLRASGSYEQFF,TGTGCCAGCACCTTACGGGCTAGCGGGAGCTATGAGCAGTTCTTC
.,TRBJ2-2,TRBV20-1,few,CSARDFGGEGTGELFF,TGCAGTGCTAGAGATTTTGGGGGCGAGGGCACCGGGGAGCTGTTTTTT
TRBD2,TRBJ2-1,TRBV7-9,.,CASSLGSSGNEQFF,TGTGCCAGCAGCTTAGGGTCTAGCGGAAATGAGCAGTTCTTC
TRBD1,TRBJ2-7,TRBV27,few,CASSLSPRHRGFSYEQYF,TGTGCCAGCAGTTTATCACCCCGACACAGGGGATTCTCCTACGAGCAGTACTTC
.,TRBJ2-1,TRBV2,once,CASSESLANGSRYNEQFF,TGTGCCAGCAGTGAAAGTCTGGCTAACGGGAGTCGATACAATGAGCAGTTCTTC
TRBD2,TRBJ2-1,TRBV15,few,CATSRTSGSYNEQFF,TGTGCCACCAGCAGGACTAGCGGATCCTACAATGAGCAGTTCTTC
.,TRBJ2-5,TRBV20-1,.,CFVGVLETQYF,TGCTTCGTGGGGGTGTTGGAGACCCAGTACTTC
.,TRBJ2-1,TRBV27,.,CASSLGSSRNNEQFF,TGTGCCAGCAGTTTAGGGTCTAGCAGAAACAATGAGCAGTTCTTC
TRBD2,TRBJ2-6,TRBV20-1,.,CSAPMVAGFSGANVLTF,TGCAGTGCCCCGATGGTAGCGGGATTCTCTGGGGCCAACGTCCTGACTTTC
.,TRBJ2-5,TRBV12-3/TRBV12-4,few,CASSLKGGETQYF,TGTGCCAGCAGTCTAAAAGGGGGAGAGACCCAGTACTTC
.,TRBJ2-5,TRBV20-1,.,CSAPQETQYF,TGCAGTGCCCCACAAGAGACCCAGTACTTC
.,TRBJ1-6,TRBV2,.,CASSEGKLYNSPLHF,TGTGCCAGCAGTGAAGGGAAGCTCTATAATTCACCCCTCCACTTT
TRBD2,TRBJ2-3,TRBV5-1,.,CASSPGLAGGADTQYF,TGCGCCAGCAGCCCGGGACTAGCGGGAGGTGCAGATACGCAGTATTTT
TRBD2,TRBJ2-1,TRBV20-1,once,CSAEGGLAYNEQFF,TGCAGTGCTGAGGGGGGACTAGCCTACAATGAGCAGTTCTTC
.,TRBJ2-5,TRBV10-3,.,CAVAISGGETQYF,TGTGCCGTCGCCATATCTGGGGGTGAGACCCAGTACTTC
.,TRBJ2-3,TRBV24-1,.,CATSDSDPDTQYF,TGTGCCACCAGTGATTCGGACCCAGATACGCAGTATTTT
.,TRBJ2-2,TRBV3-1,.,CASSELAGELFF,TGTGCCAGCAGCGAACTAGCCGGGGAGCTGTTTTTT
.,TRBJ2-2,TRBV7-2,few,CASSRTGQNTGELFF,TGTGCCAGCAGCCGAACGGGACAGAACACCGGGGAGCTGTTTTTT
TRBD1,TRBJ2-2,TRBV20-1,few,CSVQGQGRAGDLFF,TGCAGTGTCCAAGGACAGGGCCGGGCCGGGGACCTGTTTTTT
.,TRBJ2-2,TRBV11-2,.,CASSPRVAEQTGELFF,TGTGCCAGCAGCCCCAGAGTAGCGGAACAAACCGGGGAGCTGTTTTTT
TRBD1,TRBJ2-2,TRBV11-2,many,CASSPRTGDTGELFF,TGTGCCAGCAGCCCCAGGACAGGGGACACCGGGGAGCTGTTTTTT
TRBD1,TRBJ1-5,TRBV18,.,CASSPGTGGGSNQPQHF,TGTGCCAGCTCTCCCGGGACAGGGGGCGGAAGCAATCAGCCCCAGCATTTT
TRBD2,TRBJ2-1,TRBV6-1,.,CASVAGTSGYNEQFF,TGTGCCAGTGTTGCCGGGACTAGCGGCTACAATGAGCAGTTCTTC
.,TRBJ1-5,TRBV6-2/TRBV6-3,few,CASSYRGVNQPQHF,TGTGCCAGCAGTTACAGGGGGGTGAATCAGCCCCAGCATTTT
TRBD1,TRBJ2-7,TRBV30,.,CARKSGTGNGEQYF,TGTGCCCGGAAGTCCGGGACAGGGAACGGAGAGCAGTACTTC
.,TRBJ2-1,TRBV29-1,few,CSVRTGSDYNEQFF,TGCAGCGTTCGAACTGGGTCTGACTACAATGAGCAGTTCTTC
TRBD1,TRBJ2-5,TRBV10-3,.,CATRTGDMGETQYF,TGTGCCACCCGGACAGGGGACATGGGGGAGACCCAGTACTTC
TRBD1,TRBJ1-4,TRBV24-1,few,CATSDATGTGNEKLFF,TGTGCCACCAGTGATGCGACCGGGACAGGGAATGAAAAACTGTTTTTT
TRBD2,TRBJ2-1,TRBV5-1,few,CASSSGLAGADEQFF,TGCGCCAGCAGCTCTGGACTAGCGGGAGCAGATGAGCAGTTCTTC